Listed below are T cell receptor beta chains from one sample, sequenced in a study of metastatic and nonmetastatic thyroid tumors. TCRdb re-called the PCR reads through MiXCR. In the table there are about 32,000 clones, roughly 25% of which are singletons. The sequenced sample consisted of blood. The receptor set was obtained from a female donor with papillary thyroid cancer or a benign thyroid nodule (not recorded which). Some clones in this sample may be carry-over from other donors' samples. Both conserved end residues are trimmed from each CDR3. The D gene is left open where the match is weak.

v_gene	j_gene	d_gene	CDR3aa
TRBV6-4	TRBJ1-2	-	ASSDGGGAGYGYT
TRBV5-6	TRBJ2-2	-	ASSLKDTGELF
TRBV5-6	TRBJ2-3	TRBD2	ASSLTPSGSGDTQY
TRBV6-1	TRBJ2-7	TRBD1	ASNTRDRGDEQY
TRBV5-1	-	-	ASSPRQDLAEAF
TRBV20-1	TRBJ1-2	TRBD1	SARRGHLGGYT
TRBV2	TRBJ2-3	TRBD2	ASKGASGREYTQY
TRBV19	TRBJ2-7	-	ANSIRVQRYEQY
TRBV4-1	TRBJ2-7	-	ASSQAGASPYEQY
TRBV20-1	TRBJ1-5	TRBD1	SATGTDSNQPQH
TRBV6-2/TRBV6-3	TRBJ2-1	TRBD2	ASSFRTSGTSYNEQF
TRBV6-1	TRBJ2-4	TRBD2	ASSELAVGGPIGAKNIQY
TRBV11-1	TRBJ1-2	-	ASSLGGRNYGYT
TRBV5-8	TRBJ1-2	-	ASSWDFYGYT
TRBV6-1	TRBJ1-1	TRBD1	ASNRDRYTEAF
TRBV15	TRBJ2-7	-	ATSRDNRDEQY
TRBV4-2	TRBJ1-1	TRBD1	ASSQRPGQGWTEAF
TRBV5-1	TRBJ1-2	-	ASSLGGGDGYT
TRBV6-1	TRBJ1-1	-	ASSPPGTFATEAF